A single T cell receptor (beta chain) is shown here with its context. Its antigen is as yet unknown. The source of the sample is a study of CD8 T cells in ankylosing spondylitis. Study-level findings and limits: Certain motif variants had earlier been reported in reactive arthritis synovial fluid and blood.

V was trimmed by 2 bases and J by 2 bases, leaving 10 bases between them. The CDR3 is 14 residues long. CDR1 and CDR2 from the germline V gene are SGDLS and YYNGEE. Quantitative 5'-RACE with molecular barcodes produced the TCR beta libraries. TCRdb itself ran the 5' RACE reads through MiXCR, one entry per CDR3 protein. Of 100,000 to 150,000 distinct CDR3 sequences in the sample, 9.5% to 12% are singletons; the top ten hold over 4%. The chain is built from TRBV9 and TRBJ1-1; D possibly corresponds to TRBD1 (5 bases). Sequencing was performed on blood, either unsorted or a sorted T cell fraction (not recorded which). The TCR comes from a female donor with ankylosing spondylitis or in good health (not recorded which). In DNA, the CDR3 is TGTGCCAGCAGCGTCCAGGGCGGCAACACTGAAGCTTTCTTT. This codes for CASSVQGGNTEAFF.